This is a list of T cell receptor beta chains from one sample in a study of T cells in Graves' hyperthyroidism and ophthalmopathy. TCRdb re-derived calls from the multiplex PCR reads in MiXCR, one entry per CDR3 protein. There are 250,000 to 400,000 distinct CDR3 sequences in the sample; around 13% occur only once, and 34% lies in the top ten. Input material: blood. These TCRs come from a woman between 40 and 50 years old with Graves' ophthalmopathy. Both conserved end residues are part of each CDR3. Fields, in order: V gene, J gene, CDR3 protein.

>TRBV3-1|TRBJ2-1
CASSQASGRWKDNEQFF
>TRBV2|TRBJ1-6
CASSESGGYNSPLHF
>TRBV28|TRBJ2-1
CASSPNSGRSSYNEQFF
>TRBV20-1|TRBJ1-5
CSGVEAVGIGGNQPQHF
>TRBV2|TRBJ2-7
CASSIHRGRYEQYF
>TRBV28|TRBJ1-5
CASSDGTKGNQPQHF
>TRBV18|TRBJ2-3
CASSPSPAADTQYF
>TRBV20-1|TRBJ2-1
CSARDPGLPFNEQFF
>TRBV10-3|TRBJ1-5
CAISELGQPQHF
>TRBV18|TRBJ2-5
CASSPQGNFRFGQETQYF
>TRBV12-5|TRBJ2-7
CASGGLAGGYEQYF
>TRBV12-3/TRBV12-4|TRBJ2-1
CASSLARYEQFF
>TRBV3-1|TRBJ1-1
CASSQRGTGGSSFF
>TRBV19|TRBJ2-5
CASSNVGGGETQYF
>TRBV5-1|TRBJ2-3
CASSLGGSGVSTDTQYF
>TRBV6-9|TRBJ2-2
CASSYSGENTGELFF
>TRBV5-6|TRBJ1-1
CASSLEGRLLHTEAFF
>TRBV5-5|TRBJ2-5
CASSRPGGPFGETQYF
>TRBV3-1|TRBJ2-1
CASSQGPSGSNEQFF
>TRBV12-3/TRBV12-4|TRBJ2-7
CASSPRTGPYEQYF
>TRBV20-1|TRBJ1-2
CSAKRTGGLSGYTF
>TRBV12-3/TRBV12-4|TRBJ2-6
CASSLGSGANVLTF